This entry features one T cell receptor beta chain sequence. No antigen is known for it. Per-base qualities were not stored, and no clone one base away is much larger. Immunologically healthy infants undergoing open corrective cardiac surgery for congenital heart defects in Finland were used as donors. From four of the eight donors, a small aliquot of about 0.45-1 mL peripheral blood was collected during surgery. For blood samples, genomic DNA was extracted from all available leukocytes instead of from a fixed number of cells. Erythrocytes were removed from blood with ACK lysis buffer, and the leukocytes were stored as pellets at -70 °C. A QIAsymphony instrument was used to extract genomic DNA from the frozen cell pellets. The data belong to a study of human thymus T cells (TCRdb year 2020). Regarding the complete study: The study used under 10 infant thymus samples plus four related peripheral blood samples to characterize TCR alpha and beta repertoires. Donor ages ranging from 7 to 244 days were recorded, and over 5 male and a couple of female infants were included in the cohort. Here is what the overall study found, with its caveats: Both the thymic and the peripheral blood repertoires appeared to show biased V and J gene segment usage. On average, roughly 850,000 unique TCRB clonotypes were obtained from thymus samples, compared with roughly 84,000 from blood samples.

The germline V gene (reference sequence) provides CDR1 SEHNR and CDR2 FQNEAQ. The V end loses 5 bases and the J end loses 6 bases, and a stretch of 18 bases separates them. There are 15 amino acids in the CDR3, from cysteine to phenylalanine inclusive. Here the CDR3 DNA is all that survives: 45 bases in frame from base 1. TCRB and TCRAD loci were amplified from a standardized quantity of quality-controlled genomic DNA using the immunoSEQ multiplex PCR assay. The amplicons spanned the V(D)J region and were long enough to cover the CDR3 and allow V and J genes to be identified. Amplicon sequencing was performed on an Illumina platform through the commercial immunoSEQ service. In the paper's pipeline: Primer bias and sequencing errors were corrected as previously described, and TCRAD and TCRB were defined on the basis of the IMGT database. Analysis of the repertoires was done with immunoSEQ Analyzer 3.0 and VDJTools and included basic statistics, V/J segment usage, diversity estimates, rarefaction and pairwise overlap. To estimate diversity, the Chao1, ChaoE, Efron-Thisted, Shannon and inverse Simpson indices were applied, and diversity was also estimated on datasets down-sampled to the smallest sample. Repertoire overlap used strict matching of CDR3 nucleotide sequence, V gene and J gene, with Jaccard-based multidimensional scaling clustering. TCRdb carries this immuneACCESS record with in-frame sequences only. Its versions omit some clonotypes, under half of them owing to an unresolved V gene in the studies checked, with the rest unexplained. D and trimming come from the DNA, and the V and J calls and clone size come from that table. The table for this sample lists around 44,000 clones; 85% to 95% of them were counted only once. More than 0.1% of the sample lies in the top ten.

The clonotype comes from a boy less than two years old with a congenital heart defect but otherwise immunologically healthy. The chain is made from TRBV7-9 and TRBJ2-3; the D segment may tentatively be TRBD1 or TRBD2, each giving 6 matched bases. Material for sequencing was blood. The CDR3 is CASSTGTLRGDTQYF. The nucleotide sequence is TGTGCCAGCAGCACAGGGACTCTCCGAGGTGATACGCAGTATTTT.